This T cell receptor (beta chain) is drawn from a study of T cells expressing NK-cell markers. Across the whole study: It was sorted CD3+CD56-NKG2C+, CD3+CD56+NKG2C- and CD3+CD56+NKG2C+ T cells that provided the TCR beta repertoires. In the group of eight sequenced donors, seven were HCMV-seropositive and one was seronegative. Points from the study as a whole: The study found these clonotypes also leading the CD3+CD56-NKG2C+ fraction in a few donors.

Notes on this clonotype: Its antigen is unknown.

TCRdb re-called the 5' RACE reads, yielding one record per CDR3 amino acid sequence without DNA. This listing includes about 430,000 distinct CDR3 sequences. Material for sequencing was blood T cells: a sorted CD56 or NKG2C T cell subset, CD4+ or CD8+ T cells, or bulk PBMC T cells (not recorded which). This receptor was taken from a woman in her forties or fifties in good health.

CDR3 in amino acids: CSVEGEDSYNEQFF. The genes are TRBV29-1 and TRBJ2-1. The germline V gene encodes CDR1 SQVTM and CDR2 ANQGSEA. CDR3 length: 14 residues.